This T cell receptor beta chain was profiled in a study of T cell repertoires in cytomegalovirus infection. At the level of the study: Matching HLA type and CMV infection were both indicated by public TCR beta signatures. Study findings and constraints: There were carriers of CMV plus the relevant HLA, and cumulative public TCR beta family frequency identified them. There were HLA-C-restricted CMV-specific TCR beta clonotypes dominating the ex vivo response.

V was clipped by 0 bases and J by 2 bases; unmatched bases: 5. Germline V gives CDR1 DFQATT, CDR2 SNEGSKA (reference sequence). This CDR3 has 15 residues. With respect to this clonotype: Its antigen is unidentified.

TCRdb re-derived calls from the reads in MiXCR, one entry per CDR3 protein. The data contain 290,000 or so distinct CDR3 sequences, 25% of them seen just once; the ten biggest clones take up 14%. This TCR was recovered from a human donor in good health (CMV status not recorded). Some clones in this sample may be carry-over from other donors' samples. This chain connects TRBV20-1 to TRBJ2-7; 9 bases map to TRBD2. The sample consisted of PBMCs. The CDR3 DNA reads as TGCAGTGCTAGAGATCGTAGCGGGAGCACCTACGAGCAGTACTTC. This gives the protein CSARDRSGSTYEQYF.